This is a list of T cell receptor beta chains from one sample in a study of identical twins. TCRdb re-called the 5' RACE reads with MiXCR, one entry per CDR3 protein. The repertoire includes about 530,000 distinct CDR3 sequences, approximately 16% of them detected once, and roughly 0.4% sits in the top ten. These same records also appear under a second study, on yellow fever vaccine responses in identical twins.

The source material was CD4+ T cells sorted from blood. The receptors shown here come from a young woman in good health. CDR3s include the opening cysteine and the closing phenylalanine or tryptophan. A D gene is named only where the DNA matches it firmly. Size tells how often a clone was seen (once, few, many) or the class of an expanded clone, and some rows leave it out.

v_call	clone_size	j_call	d_call	cdr3_nt	cdr3_aa
TRBV20-1	.	TRBJ2-3	TRBD1	TGCAGTGCCGAAGGGACAGAGAGCACAGATACGCAGTATTTT	CSAEGTESTDTQYF
TRBV3-1	few	TRBJ1-2	TRBD1	TGTGCCAGCACGGATCAGGGGGCGGGTCTTGGCTATGGCTACACCTTC	CASTDQGAGLGYGYTF
TRBV28	few	TRBJ2-3	TRBD1	TGTGCCAGCAGTCGCCCAACAGACAGGGTTAGCGATACGCAGTATTTT	CASSRPTDRVSDTQYF
TRBV20-1	.	TRBJ2-4	TRBD2	TGCAGTGCCGTCTTGCGGGCGGGAGGGCCATGGGACATTCAGTACTTC	CSAVLRAGGPWDIQYF
TRBV7-9	.	TRBJ1-1	.	TGTGCCAGCAGCATGCGTGGGGGGGTACCTGAAGCTTTCTTT	CASSMRGGVPEAFF
TRBV5-1	.	TRBJ2-1	.	TGCGCCAGCAGCTTGGAAGTGGTTGTCGATGAGCAGTTCTTC	CASSLEVVVDEQFF
TRBV5-6	.	TRBJ2-3	.	TGTGCCAGCAGATCTGCTAGAGTCCCCCGCACAGATACGCAGTATTTT	CASRSARVPRTDTQYF
TRBV5-1	few	TRBJ2-3	TRBD2	TGCGCCAGCAGCTCAAGGACTAGCGGGAGTTCTTTGGATACGCAGTATTTT	CASSSRTSGSSLDTQYF
TRBV20-1	few	TRBJ2-3	TRBD1	TGCAGTGCTAGCCCCGGGACAGGGCCGCAGTATTTT	CSASPGTGPQYF
TRBV5-1	few	TRBJ2-2	.	TGCGCCAGCAGCCCGCAGATCGGGGGCACCGGGGAGCTGTTTTTT	CASSPQIGGTGELFF
TRBV5-6	.	TRBJ2-2	TRBD2	TGTGCCAGCAGTGGACTAGCGGCGGTAAACACCGGGGAGCTGTTTTTT	CASSGLAAVNTGELFF
TRBV3-1	few	TRBJ1-1	TRBD1	TGTGCCAGCAGCTTCCGGACAGGGGTAAAGGTCGGAGCTTTCTTT	CASSFRTGVKVGAFF
TRBV6-1	few	TRBJ2-3	TRBD2	TGTGCCAGCAATCTAGCGGGGGGCACCCATCCAAGCACAGATACGCAGTATTTT	CASNLAGGTHPSTDTQYF
TRBV5-1	.	TRBJ2-5	TRBD2	TGCGCCAGCAGCACGGGACTAGCGGGAGGGGGCCAAGAGACCCATTACTTC	CASSTGLAGGGQETHYF
TRBV5-1	.	TRBJ2-2	.	TGCGCCAGCACCCGTGAATTGGGCGGTCCCGGGGAGCTGTTTTTT	CASTRELGGPGELFF
TRBV29-1	few	TRBJ1-2	.	TGCAGCGTTGGGACCGTTCATGGCTACACCTTC	CSVGTVHGYTF
TRBV6-1	many	TRBJ2-5	TRBD2	TGTGCCAGCAGCCTATCGGGGCTAGCGGGAGTACAAGAGACCCAGTACTTC	CASSLSGLAGVQETQYF
TRBV9	.	TRBJ2-1	.	TGTGCCAGCAGCAGCCTCCGGGGCACAGAGTACAATGAGCAGTTCTTC	CASSSLRGTEYNEQFF
TRBV7-2	.	TRBJ2-3	.	TGTGCCAGCAGCTTGAGTCAGTCAGATACGCAGTATTTT	CASSLSQSDTQYF
TRBV4-1	few	TRBJ2-5	.	TGCGCCAGCAGCCAAGTGGTGGGGGAGACCCAGTACTTC	CASSQVVGETQYF
TRBV27	many	TRBJ2-3	TRBD2	TGTGCCAGCAGCCTTAGCGGGAGTGGGACAGATACGCAGTATTTT	CASSLSGSGTDTQYF
TRBV5-1	many	TRBJ2-3	.	TGCGCCAGCAGCTTGGGGTTGGATACAGATACGCAGTATTTT	CASSLGLDTDTQYF
TRBV6-1	few	TRBJ2-1	TRBD1	TGTGCCAGCAGTCCAGACAGGGGGCCCGGGTTCTTC	CASSPDRGPGFF
TRBV28	few	TRBJ2-3	.	TGTGCCAGCAGTTCGGCCCGGGTTACAGATACGCAGTATTTT	CASSSARVTDTQYF
TRBV4-1	few	TRBJ1-2	TRBD1	TGCGCCAGCAGCCAGCCGGGACAGGGCAACTATGGCTACACCTTC	CASSQPGQGNYGYTF
TRBV5-1	.	TRBJ2-2	TRBD1	TGCGCCAGCACCCACAGGGGCCAGCGGAACACCGGGGAGCTGTTTTTT	CASTHRGQRNTGELFF
TRBV6-5	few	TRBJ1-5	.	TGTGCCAGCAGTTACCAGGCCAATCAGCCCCAGCATTTT	CASSYQANQPQHF
TRBV20-1	.	TRBJ2-5	TRBD1	TGCAGTGCTCCGACAGGGTACGAGACCCAGTACTTC	CSAPTGYETQYF
TRBV10-3	many	TRBJ2-3	TRBD1	TGTGCCGTCGCTAGGACAGGGTCAGATACGCAGTATTTT	CAVARTGSDTQYF
TRBV2	.	TRBJ2-3	TRBD2	TGTGCCAGCAGTGAGCCGGGACTAGCGGTCACAGATACGCAGTATTTT	CASSEPGLAVTDTQYF
TRBV20-1	few	TRBJ2-3	.	TGCAGTGCTAGACCCTCTTATACGCAGTATTTT	CSARPSYTQYF
TRBV29-1	many	TRBJ1-2	.	TGCAGCGTTGACCCGGCCAGCTCCACTACCCACCACACCTTC	CSVDPASSTTHHTF
TRBV14	.	TRBJ2-3	TRBD1	TGTGCCAGCAGCCAAGCCGGGACAGGCCGAGAGTATTTT	CASSQAGTGREYF
TRBV3-1	.	TRBJ1-6	TRBD1	TGTGCCAGCAGCTTGACAGGGCGCAATTCACCCCTCCACTTT	CASSLTGRNSPLHF
TRBV2	.	TRBJ2-7	TRBD1	TGTGCCAGCAGTCCCGGACAGGGGCTGGTCTACGAGCAGTACTTC	CASSPGQGLVYEQYF
TRBV2	.	TRBJ2-2	.	TGTGCCAGCAGTGAAGTCGGGGGCGACACCGGGGAGCTGTTTTTT	CASSEVGGDTGELFF
TRBV2	few	TRBJ2-2	TRBD2	TGTGCCAGCAGTCCTCGGACTAGCGTAACCGGGGAGCTGTTTTTT	CASSPRTSVTGELFF
TRBV4-1	many	TRBJ2-3	TRBD1	TGCGCCAGCAGCGCAATCCGGGACAGCTTCACAGATACGCAGTATTTT	CASSAIRDSFTDTQYF
TRBV5-6	few	TRBJ2-2	.	TGTGCCAGCAGCTTTGGTTCCGGGACACGGAACACCGGGGAGCTGTTTTTT	CASSFGSGTRNTGELFF
TRBV12-3/TRBV12-4	many	TRBJ2-1	TRBD1	TGTGCCAGCAGGCCCGCGGACAGGGGGGTTGAGCAGTTCTTC	CASRPADRGVEQFF